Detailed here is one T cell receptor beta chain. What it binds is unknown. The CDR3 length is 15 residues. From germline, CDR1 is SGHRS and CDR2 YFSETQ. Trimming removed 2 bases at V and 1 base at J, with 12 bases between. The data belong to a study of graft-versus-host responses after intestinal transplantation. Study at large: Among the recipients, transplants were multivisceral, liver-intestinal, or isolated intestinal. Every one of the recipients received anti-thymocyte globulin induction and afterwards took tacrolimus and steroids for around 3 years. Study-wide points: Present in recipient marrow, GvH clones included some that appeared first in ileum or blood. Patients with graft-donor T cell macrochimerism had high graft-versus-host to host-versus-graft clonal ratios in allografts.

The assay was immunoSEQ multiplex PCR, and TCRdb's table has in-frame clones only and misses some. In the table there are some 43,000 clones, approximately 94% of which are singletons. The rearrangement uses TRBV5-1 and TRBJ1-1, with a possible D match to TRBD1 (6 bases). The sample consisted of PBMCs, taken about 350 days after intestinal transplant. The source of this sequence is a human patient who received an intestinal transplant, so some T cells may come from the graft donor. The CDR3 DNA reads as TGCGCCAGCAGCTTAACCGGGACATCGAACACTGAAGCTTTCTTT. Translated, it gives CASSLTGTSNTEAFF.